This paragraph covers one T cell receptor (beta chain) sequence. The data originate from a study of T cells in localized non-small cell lung cancer. Trimming took off 5 bases at V and 4 bases at J, with 17 bases between the two ends. Germline V CDR1 and CDR2: SGHTA, FQGTGA. CDR3 length equals 15 residues. The protocol was immunoSEQ multiplex PCR, while the TCRdb copy is restricted to in-frame clones and leaves out a portion. Here the sample spans about 78,000 clones, just under 85% being singletons. The sample in question was peripheral blood, obtained before any cancer treatment. The TCR comes from a man aged 35 to 70 with stage I lung adenocarcinoma. V is TRBV7-3 and J is TRBJ1-2; perhaps TRBD1 as D (6 bases). CDR3 DNA sequence: TGTGCCAGCAGCCCAGACCGAACAGGGAGCTATGGCTACACCTTC. Its protein is CASSPDRTGSYGYTF.